This T cell receptor (beta chain) was captured by sequencing in a study of beta chain features in type 1 diabetes. This CDR3 is 15 amino acids long. Germline assignment: CDR1 SGHTA and CDR2 FQGNSA. V trimming: 7 bases; J trimming: 5 bases; junction bases outside the gene matches: 7. Isolated RNA was reverse transcribed in full, so expressed TCRB transcripts were sequenced. Sequencing used immunoSEQ multiplex PCR; TCRdb keeps in-frame clones, though not all of them. The table includes some 150,000 clones, about 8.7% detected once. This receptor was obtained from a man aged 18 to 30 in good health. The genes are TRBV7-2 and TRBJ2-1, with TRBD2 identical over 11 bases. Material for sequencing was central memory CD4+ T cells from blood. CDR3 amino acids: CASTGGLADHNEQFF. CDR3 bases: TGTGCCAGCACGGGGGGACTAGCGGACCACAATGAGCAGTTCTTC. The full variable domain, completed using reference TRBV7-2 and TRBJ2-1, is GAGVSQSPSNKVTEKGKDVELRCDPISGHTALYWYRQSLGQGLEFLIYFQGNSAPDKSGLPSDRFSAERTGGSVSTLTIQRTQQEDSAVYLCASTGGLADHNEQFFGPGTRLTVL.